This T cell receptor beta chain was identified in a study of human T cells and chemical hapten exposure. Study at large: A patient group, mainly female, showed alopecia areata, totalis or universalis.

As to time point: pre-sensitization, week 0. Treatment given: therapeutic diphenylcyclopropenone sensitization with weekly scalp DPC. This clonotype has at least ten counts. MiXCR, applied by TCRdb to the RACE reads, yields one record per CDR3 protein. The repertoire includes 350,000 to 400,000 distinct CDR3 sequences, around 5.5% of them detected once, and just over 2.5% sits in the top ten. Deletions cut 2 bases from V and 3 bases from J, with 6 bases between. The CDR3 spans 13 residues. In germline, CDR1 is SEHNR, CDR2 FQNEAQ (reference sequence). The material was whole blood, obtained in connection with sensitization to the hapten diphenylcyclopropenone (DPC). This TCR derives from a woman aged 45-65 years with alopecia areata. Some clones in this sample may be carry-over from other donors' samples. The chain has TRBV7-9 and TRBJ2-3; D remains unclear. The CDR3 loop is CASSLLPTDTQYF. DNA for the CDR3: TGTGCCAGCAGCTTACTCCCTACAGATACGCAGTATTTT.